Below, 18 T cell receptor beta chains from the same sample are listed, as sequenced in a study of OX40 agonist ivuxolimab in advanced cancers. Sequenced by immunoSEQ multiplex PCR; TCRdb stores in-frame clones only, minus some. Of some 80,000 clones listed, 80% to 90% are singletons. This specimen consisted of CD4+ or CD8+ T cells sorted from blood, obtained in a trial of the OX40 agonist ivuxolimab. Receptors were obtained from an adult with an advanced solid tumor such as melanoma, head and neck, liver or kidney cancer.

V gene TRBV30 combines with J gene TRBJ2-7; 8 bases match TRBD2. Germline loops: CDR1 GTSNPN, CDR2 SVGIG (reference sequence). This CDR3 spans 14 amino acids. V trimming: 4 bases; J trimming: 4 bases; junction bases outside the gene matches: 9. DNA for the CDR3: TGTGCCTGGAAGTCGAGCGGGGGTGATTACGAGCAGTACTTC. Protein product: CAWKSSGGDYEQYF.

The genes are TRBV6-1 and TRBJ2-3; the match to TRBD2 covers 10 bases. There are 14 residues in the CDR3. V shed 6 bases, J shed 0 bases, and the junction held 0 bases outside the gene matches. Germline V gene data show CDR1 as MNHNS and CDR2 as SASEGT. Written as DNA, the CDR3 is TGTGCCAGCAGAGCGGGGGGGAGCACAGATACGCAGTATTTT. This gives the protein CASRAGGSTDTQYF.

The rearrangement joins TRBV10-3 to TRBJ1-2; D is perhaps TRBD1 (5 bases). Germline CDR1 and CDR2: ENHRY and SYGVKD. The CDR3 is made up of 13 amino acids. V was trimmed by 6 bases and J by 0 bases, leaving 8 bases between them. The chain's CDR3 is CAIRGRTNYGYTF. CDR3 nucleotide sequence: TGTGCCATCAGGGGGCGAACTAACTATGGCTACACCTTC.

The genes are TRBV11-2 and TRBJ2-2, with D unclear. V lost 0 bases to trimming and J lost 1 base, with 6 bases between them. Germline CDR1 is SGHAT and CDR2 is FQNNGV. The length of the CDR3 is 15 residues. CDR3 sequence (DNA): TGTGCCAGCAGCTTAGACCCAGGGAACACCGGGGAGCTGTTTTTT. This translates into CASSLDPGNTGELFF.

This chain uses TRBV18 with TRBJ2-1; no reliable D call. Per the germline V gene, CDR1 is KGHSH and CDR2 is LQKENI. Between the trimmed V and J ends, which lost 1 base and 5 bases, there was a span of 12 bases. This CDR3 comprises 15 residues. The chain's CDR3 is CASSPLPSANNEQFF. The CDR3, as DNA: TGTGCCAGCTCACCACTCCCCAGCGCGAACAATGAGCAGTTCTTC.

The chain combines TRBV11-2 with TRBJ1-5; maybe TRBD1 (6 bases). Germline V gene lookup returns CDR1 SGHAT and CDR2 FQNNGV. V was cut by 4 bases and J by 0 bases, with 13 bases left in between. The CDR3 totals 16 residues. The CDR3 region is CASSSGQYDSNQPQHF. In nucleotides, the CDR3 is TGTGCCAGCAGCTCCGGACAGTACGATAGCAATCAGCCCCAGCATTTT.

About this clone itself: A read error may produce the germline difference seen at one junction end. The rearrangement links TRBV7-2 to TRBJ2-1; 9 bases align to TRBD2. The CDR3 consists of 15 residues. Germline CDR1 reads SGHTA; CDR2 reads FQGNSA. The CDR3 reads CASSKRLAEYNGQFF. CDR3 in DNA: TGTGCCAGCAGCAAGCGACTAGCGGAATACAATGGGCAGTTCTTC.

This clone came up once. This rearrangement joins TRBV5-1 to TRBJ2-3; D may be TRBD1 or TRBD2 (5 bases each). The CDR3 runs to 16 residues. The germline V gene encodes CDR1 SGHRS and CDR2 YFSETQ. Trimming left V 0 bases short and J 2 bases short, with 13 bases between. CDR3 DNA sequence: TGCGCCAGCAGCTTGGACGCAGGGAGTCCCACAGATACGCAGTATTTT. It encodes CASSLDAGSPTDTQYF.

The chain joins TRBV6-1 to TRBJ1-1; TRBD1 is a possible D gene (6 bases). Germline V gene sequence: CDR1 MNHNS, CDR2 SASEGT. Trimming shortened V by 5 bases and J by 5 bases, and 18 bases separated the two germline ends. There are 15 residues in the CDR3. The CDR3 coding sequence is TGTGCCAGCAGTCAGAGAGAGGGGGAAAGGACTGAAGCTTTCTTT. Translated: CASSQREGERTEAFF.

This clone was seen only a few times. The chain employs TRBV28 and TRBJ1-1; no firm D call. Germline CDR1 and CDR2: MDHEN and SYDVKM. The CDR3 runs 11 residues. Trimming left V 10 bases short and J 6 bases short, with 12 bases between. The CDR3 here is CATVYGAEAFF. CDR3 in DNA: TGTGCCACCGTATACGGAGCTGAAGCTTTCTTT.

This chain uses TRBV21-1 with TRBJ2-7. TRBV21-1 is marked as a pseudogene. The CDR3 totals 15 residues. The CDR3 protein is CASSSPSGNKYEQYF. CDR3 coding DNA: TGTGCCAGCAGCAGCCCGAGTGGGAATAAGTACGAGCAGTACTTC.

This clone was observed once. V gene TRBV4-2 combines with J gene TRBJ2-3, with D maybe TRBD2 (7 bases). V lost 4 bases and J 2 bases, leaving 19 bases between the germline ends. There are 17 residues in the CDR3. Germline V lookup: CDR1 LGHNA, CDR2 YNFKEQ. CDR3 amino acids: CASSRGGRGPFTDTQYF. The CDR3 coding sequence is TGTGCCAGCAGCCGGGGAGGGCGGGGGCCTTTCACAGATACGCAGTATTTT.

The rearrangement links TRBV7-2 to TRBJ2-3, with D possibly TRBD1 on 6 matching bases. This CDR3 spans 14 amino acids. Germline-derived CDR1 and CDR2 are SGHTA and FQGNSA. V lost 4 bases and J lost 3, with 11 bases in between. CDR3 coding DNA: TGTGCCAGCAGCTCCCTACAGGGTACAGATACGCAGTATTTT. Its translation: CASSSLQGTDTQYF.

J is TRBJ1-1 and V is TRBV7-3, with D perhaps matching TRBD1 (6 bases). From germline, CDR1 is SGHTA and CDR2 FQGTGA. V was trimmed by 1 base and J by 3 bases, leaving 15 bases between them. The length of the CDR3 is 16 residues. This chain's CDR3 is CASSLIGGAAYTEAFF. DNA for the CDR3: TGTGCCAGCAGCTTAATCGGGGGGGCAGCCTACACTGAAGCTTTCTTT.

There are a few counts of this clone. V and J are TRBV19 and TRBJ1-1; D uncertain. Trimming removed 6 bases at V and 0 bases at J, with 11 bases between. The CDR3 runs to 14 residues. Germline loops: CDR1 LNHDA, CDR2 SQIVND (reference sequence). The CDR3 DNA follows: TGTGCCAGTAGCGGAAGACACTTGAACACTGAAGCTTTCTTT. It yields the protein CASSGRHLNTEAFF.

The count of this clone is one. The V gene is TRBV28, the J gene TRBJ2-6; D might be TRBD1 (6 bases). CDR1 and CDR2 from the germline V gene are MDHEN and SYDVKM. Trimming pared 4 bases from V and 0 bases from J, leaving 16 bases between. The CDR3 consists of 18 residues. CDR3 in DNA: TGTGCCAGCAGTTCCGTCGTTGGGGGCGGCTCTGGGGCCAACGTCCTGACTTTC. It encodes CASSSVVGGGSGANVLTF.

V and J are TRBV7-9 and TRBJ2-3, with 13 bases identical to TRBD2. Germline CDR1 and CDR2: SEHNR and FQNEAQ (reference sequence). The CDR3 is made up of 19 amino acids. Trimming at V came to 0 bases and at J to 0 bases, leaving 6 bases not matched to a gene. The CDR3 DNA follows: TGTGCCAGCAGCTTAGCTCGAGGGACTAGCGGGGTTAGCACAGATACGCAGTATTTT. Translation: CASSLARGTSGVSTDTQYF.

The genes are TRBV5-6 and TRBJ1-2; no firm D call. This CDR3 contains 12 residues. Trimming pared 9 bases from V and 4 bases from J, leaving 13 bases between. Germline values: CDR1 SGHDT, CDR2 YYEEEE. In nucleotides, the CDR3 is TGTGCCACTTCAACGGTTACCTATGGCTACACCTTC. It specifies CATSTVTYGYTF.